One and the same sample provided the 13 T cell receptor beta chains below, sequenced in a study of T cells in Graves' hyperthyroidism and ophthalmopathy. Regions amplified from RNA transcripts were the TCR beta CDR3 regions. The study used the HTBI primer set for a first-round RT-PCR of the TCR CDR3. One entry per CDR3 protein, called by TCRdb with MiXCR from the multiplex PCR reads. In the table there are fewer than 750,000 distinct CDR3 sequences, under 15% of which are singletons. The specimen was blood. The receptors shown here come from a woman between 35 and 50 years old with Graves' ophthalmopathy.

This clonotype has ten or more counts. V and J are TRBV29-1 and TRBJ1-1, with TRBD1 matching over 7 bases. The CDR3 sequence is 13 residues long. Losses at the gene ends were 6 bases for V and 6 bases for J; bases not matched to a gene: 10. Germline CDR1 is SQVTM and CDR2 is ANQGSEA. The CDR3 loop reads CSVARQGRAEAFF. The CDR3 nucleotides read TGCAGCGTCGCACGACAGGGACGCGCTGAAGCTTTCTTT.

V usage is TRBV10-1 and J usage is TRBJ2-4; D unclear. CDR3 length: 16 amino acids. The V gene's germline CDR1 is WNHNN and CDR2 SYGVQD (reference sequence). V was trimmed by 2 bases and J by 0 bases, leaving 11 bases between them. CDR3 region: CASSEEIRPAKNIQYF. The DNA for the CDR3 is TGCGCCAGCAGTGAGGAAATTCGACCAGCCAAAAACATTCAGTACTTC.

The sample holds many counts of this clonotype. The rearrangement uses TRBV6-5 and TRBJ1-2, with TRBD1 as a possible D gene (5 bases). CDR1 and CDR2 (germline): MNHEY, SVGAGI. The germline V and J ends were trimmed by 2 bases and 4 bases, with 14 bases remaining between them. CDR3 length equals 15 residues. CDR3 DNA: TGTGCCAGCAGTTACCTCCAGGGCAAGATCTATGGCTACACCTTC. Amino acid sequence: CASSYLQGKIYGYTF.

The sample holds many counts of this clonotype. The CDR3 DNA reads as TGTGCCAGCAGCCTGGGACAGCAAACTGAAGCTTTCTTT. It yields the protein CASSLGQQTEAFF. The chain employs TRBV7-9 and TRBJ1-1; 7 bases line up with TRBD1. Trimming at V came to 5 bases and at J to 5 bases, leaving 5 bases not matched to a gene. Germline CDR1 reads SEHNR; CDR2 reads FQNEAQ (reference sequence). There are 13 residues in the CDR3.

This clonotype has a handful of counts. This rearrangement joins TRBV6-1 to TRBJ1-1, with D unclear. There are 12 residues in the CDR3. CDR1 is MNHNS, CDR2 SASEGT, per germline. Trimming stripped 7 bases from V and 0 bases from J, with 6 bases between. CDR3 in DNA: TGTGCCAGCAAATGGCTGAACACTGAAGCTTTCTTT. This sequence encodes CASKWLNTEAFF.

This clonotype was observed many times. V is TRBV6-1 and J is TRBJ1-3; D is possibly TRBD1 (5 bases). Per the germline V gene, CDR1 is MNHNS and CDR2 is SASEGT. The CDR3 spans 12 residues. Trimming removed 11 bases at V and 4 bases at J, with 12 bases between. In nucleotides, the CDR3 is TGTGCCGGGGGTCCCACCGGAAACACCATATATTTT. It specifies CAGGPTGNTIYF.

This clonotype was seen at least ten times. The gene calls are TRBV29-1 and TRBJ1-1; D is ambiguous. The CDR3 sequence is 15 residues long. V gave up 6 bases and J gave up 1 base, with 18 bases separating them. Germline V gene data show CDR1 as SQVTM and CDR2 as ANQGSEA. The CDR3 DNA reads as TGCAGCGTGACATACGGGGTGACTTCGAACACTGAAGCTTTCTTT. Translated, it gives CSVTYGVTSNTEAFF. Full variable domain (outside the CDR3, taken from reference TRBV29-1 and TRBJ1-1): SAVISQKPSRDICQRGTSLTIQCQVDSQVTMMFWYRQQPGQSLTLIATANQGSEATYESGFVIDKFPISRPNLTFSTLTVSNMSPEDSSIYLCSVTYGVTSNTEAFFGQGTRLTVV.

The chain carries TRBV12-3 or TRBV12-4 and TRBJ2-7; D is uncertain. This CDR3 has 12 residues. Trimming pared 2 bases from V and 6 bases from J, leaving 8 bases between. The CDR3, as DNA: TGTGCCAGCAGTTTACGCCCCCTCGAGCAGTACTTC. As protein: CASSLRPLEQYF.

This clonotype was seen repeatedly, ten times or more. The chain joins TRBV20-1 to TRBJ2-7, with a tentative D call TRBD1 (5 bases). Looked up from germline, CDR1 is DFQATT and CDR2 is SNEGSKA (reference sequence). The CDR3 sequence is 11 residues long. V was clipped by 8 bases and J by 4 bases, with 12 bases between them. The CDR3 DNA sequence: TGCAGTCCCCTTAGGGGTTACGAGCAGTACTTC. Protein product: CSPLRGYEQYF.

Notes on this clonotype: No conserved phenylalanine or tryptophan ends this CDR3, so it is likely a read error. CDR3 sequence (DNA): TGTGCCAGCAGGCCGGGACAGGGAGGAGAGACCCAGTACCTC. This encodes CASRPGQGGETQYL. The chain couples TRBV12-3 or TRBV12-4 to TRBJ2-5, with TRBD1 identical over 9 bases. This CDR3 contains 14 residues. V lost 6 bases and J lost 4; bases outside the gene matches: 6.

This clonotype was picked up many times. This chain links TRBV28 with TRBJ2-7, with TRBD2 matching over 9 bases. The CDR3 has 12 residues. Trimming took 3 bases from V and 7 from J; bases not matched to a gene: 1. The germline CDR1 and CDR2 sequences are MDHEN and SYDVKM. The CDR3: CASSFLAGEQYF. CDR3 DNA: TGTGCCAGCAGTTTCCTAGCGGGGGAGCAGTACTTC.

This clonotype was seen many times. Its ends do not fully match the called genes, so a read error is possible. CDR3: CASSLGAGVAYEQYF. The CDR3 DNA reads as TGTGCTAGCAGCTTAGGGGCAGGGGTCGCCTACGAGCAGTACTTC. The V gene is TRBV7-7, the J gene TRBJ2-7; TRBD1 might be the D (6 bases). Germline CDR1 reads SSHAT; CDR2 reads FNYEAQ (reference sequence). The CDR3 spans 15 residues.

A few counts support this clonotype. CDR3 in amino acids: CASRGGAGVGTGELFF. DNA of the CDR3: TGTGCCAGCAGGGGAGGGGCGGGAGTGGGCACCGGGGAGCTGTTTTTT. The chain carries TRBV12-3 or TRBV12-4 and TRBJ2-2, with 7 bases identical to TRBD2. CDR3 length: 16 residues. Germline trimming cut 6 bases from V and 4 bases from J; bases unmatched to any gene: 11.